This T cell receptor beta chain was obtained from a study of blood T cells in healthy people across ages. Points from the study as a whole: Naive and antigen-experienced cells were not separated, limiting conclusive comparison.

Deletions cut 4 bases from V and 10 bases from J, with 11 bases between. The CDR3 covers 12 residues. Germline-derived CDR1 and CDR2 are MNHEY and SVGAGI. Primed by a sample-barcoded 5' primer and a J-beta primer mix, a second PCR proceeded for roughly 7 to 12 cycles. TCRdb reprocessed the 5' RACE reads via MiXCR and lists one record per CDR3 protein. In the table there are 1.2 million to 1.5 million distinct CDR3 sequences, around two fifths of which are singletons. Each sample yielded at least 5.5 micrograms of PBMC total RNA. Turning to this clonotype: The antigen is undetermined.

Sequencing was done on a sample of blood. The chain joins TRBV6-5 to TRBJ2-1; D tentatively fits TRBD1 or TRBD2 (6 bases each). This receptor was identified in a woman younger than 30 in good health. CDR3 bases: TGTGCCAGCAGTTCACGGGGGCAGGAGCAGTTCTTC. This sequence encodes CASSSRGQEQFF.